Sequencing of this T cell receptor beta chain was carried out in a study of shared clonotypes between healthy human individuals. The authors divided CD4+ cells into CD45RA+ naive and CD45RA-negative memory subsets. Produced via immunoSEQ multiplex PCR; TCRdb's table is partial and in-frame only. Altogether approximately 2.3 million clones are present, approximately 93% being singletons, with the ten largest covering 0.39%. The CDR3 spans 17 residues. The germline gives CDR1 SGHRS, CDR2 YFSETQ. The V end was cut by 6 bases, the J end by 0 bases, with 22 bases between. Sequencing input: naive CD4+ T cells from PBMCs. Documented subset: CD45RA+ positively selected. This TCR came from a man younger than 35 in good health. Some clones in this sample may be carry-over from other donors' samples. V usage is TRBV5-1 and J usage is TRBJ2-7; a weak D match, TRBD2 (5 bases). The CDR3 loop reads CASTAMTTRTVSYEQYF. The CDR3 DNA sequence: TGCGCCAGCACCGCCATGACTACCCGGACTGTCTCCTACGAGCAGTACTTC.